This T cell receptor beta chain comes out of a study of T cells in Graves' hyperthyroidism and ophthalmopathy. Overall study: Before treatment of any kind, peripheral blood was taken at initial diagnosis.

Germline CDR1 and CDR2: SNHLY and FYNNEI. V was pared by 6 bases and J by 7 bases, with 10 bases of the junction left unmatched. The CDR3 consists of 16 residues. The source material, RNA transcripts, was used to amplify TCR beta CDR3 regions. When the TCR CDR3 underwent first-round RT-PCR, the HTBI primer set was used. TCRdb independently ran MiXCR on the multiplex PCR reads; one entry per CDR3 protein. Among about 280,000 distinct CDR3 sequences listed, less than 30% were seen once. At least ten counts were recorded for this clonotype. Antigen specificity is unknown. The study's findings and limits: Stable hyperthyroidism and ophthalmopathy were separated using 13 V-J signatures. In blood, most of the thyroid clonotypes expanded above 0.001 were also present.

The TCR was taken from a man between 35 and 55 years old with Graves' hyperthyroidism that later progressed to Graves' ophthalmopathy. The chain recombines TRBV2 with TRBJ2-2; 11 positions agree with TRBD1. Sequenced: blood. As DNA, the CDR3 is TGTGCCAGCAGAGTAGGACAGGGGGCGCCGAGCGGGGAGCTGTTTTTT. Its protein product is CASRVGQGAPSGELFF.